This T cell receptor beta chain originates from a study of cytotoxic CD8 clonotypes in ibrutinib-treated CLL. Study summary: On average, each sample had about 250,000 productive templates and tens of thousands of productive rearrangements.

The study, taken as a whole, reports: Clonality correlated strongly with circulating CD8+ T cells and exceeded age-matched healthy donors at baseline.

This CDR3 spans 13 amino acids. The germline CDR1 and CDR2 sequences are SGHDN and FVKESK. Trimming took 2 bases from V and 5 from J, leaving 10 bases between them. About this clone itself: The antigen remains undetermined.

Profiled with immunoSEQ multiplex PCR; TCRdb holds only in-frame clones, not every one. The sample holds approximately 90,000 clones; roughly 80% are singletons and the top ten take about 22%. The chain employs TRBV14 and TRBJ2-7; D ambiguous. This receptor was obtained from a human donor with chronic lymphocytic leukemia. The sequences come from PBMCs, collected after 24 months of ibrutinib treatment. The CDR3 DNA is TGTGCCAGCAGCCAACTATCTCGAGACGAGCAGTACTTC. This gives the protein CASSQLSRDEQYF.